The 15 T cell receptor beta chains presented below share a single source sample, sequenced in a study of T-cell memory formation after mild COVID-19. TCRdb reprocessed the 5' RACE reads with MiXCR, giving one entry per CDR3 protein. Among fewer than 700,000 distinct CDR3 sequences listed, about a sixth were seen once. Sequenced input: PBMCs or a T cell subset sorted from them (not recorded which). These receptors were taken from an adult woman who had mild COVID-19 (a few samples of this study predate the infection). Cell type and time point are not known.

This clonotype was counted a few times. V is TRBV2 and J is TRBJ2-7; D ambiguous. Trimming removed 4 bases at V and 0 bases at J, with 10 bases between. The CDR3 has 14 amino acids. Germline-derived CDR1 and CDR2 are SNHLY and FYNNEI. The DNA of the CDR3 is TGTGCCAGCAGTGCTGGTGCTAGCTCCTACGAGCAGTACTTC. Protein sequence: CASSAGASSYEQYF.

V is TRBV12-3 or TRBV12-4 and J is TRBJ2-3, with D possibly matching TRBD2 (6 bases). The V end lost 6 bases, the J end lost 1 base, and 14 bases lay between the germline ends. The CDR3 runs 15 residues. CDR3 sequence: CASSHGGVGTDTQYF. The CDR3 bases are TGTGCCAGCAGCCACGGAGGGGTGGGCACAGATACGCAGTATTTT.

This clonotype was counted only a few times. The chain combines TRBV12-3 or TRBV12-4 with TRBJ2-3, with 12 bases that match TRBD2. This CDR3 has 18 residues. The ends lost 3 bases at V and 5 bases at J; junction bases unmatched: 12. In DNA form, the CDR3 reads TGTGCCAGCAGTTTCCCAAACAGACTAGCGGGAGAGGGAGATACGCAGTATTTT. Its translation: CASSFPNRLAGEGDTQYF.

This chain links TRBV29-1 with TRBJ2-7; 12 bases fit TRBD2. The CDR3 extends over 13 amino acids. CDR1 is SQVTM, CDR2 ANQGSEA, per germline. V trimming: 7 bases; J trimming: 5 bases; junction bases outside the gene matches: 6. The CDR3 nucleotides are TGCAGCGGTCGACTAGCGGGAGCCCACGAGCAGTACTTC. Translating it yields CSGRLAGAHEQYF.

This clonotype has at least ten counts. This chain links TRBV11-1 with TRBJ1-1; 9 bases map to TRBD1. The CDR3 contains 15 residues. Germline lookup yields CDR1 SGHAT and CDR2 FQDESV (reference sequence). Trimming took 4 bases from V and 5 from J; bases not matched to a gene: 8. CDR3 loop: CASSSRDRVLTEAFF. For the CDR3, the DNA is TGTGCCAGCAGCTCGCGGGACAGGGTATTAACTGAAGCTTTCTTT.

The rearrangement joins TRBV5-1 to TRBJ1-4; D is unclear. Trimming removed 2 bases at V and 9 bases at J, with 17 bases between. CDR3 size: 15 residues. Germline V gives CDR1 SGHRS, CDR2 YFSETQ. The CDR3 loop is CASSLDTSKLQKLFF. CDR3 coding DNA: TGCGCCAGCAGCTTAGACACCAGTAAACTGCAAAAACTGTTTTTT.

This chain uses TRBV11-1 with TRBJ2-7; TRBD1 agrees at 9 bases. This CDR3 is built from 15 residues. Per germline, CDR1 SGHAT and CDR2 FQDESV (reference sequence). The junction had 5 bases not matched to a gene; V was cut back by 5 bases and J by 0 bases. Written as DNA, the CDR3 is TGTGCCAGCAGCGGCCGGGACAGGGCCTCCTACGAGCAGTACTTC. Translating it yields CASSGRDRASYEQYF.

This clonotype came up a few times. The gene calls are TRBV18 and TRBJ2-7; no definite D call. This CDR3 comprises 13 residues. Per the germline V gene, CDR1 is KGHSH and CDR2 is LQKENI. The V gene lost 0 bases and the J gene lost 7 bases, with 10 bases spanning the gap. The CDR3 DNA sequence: TGTGCCAGCTCACCACCAGGATTAGAGGAGCAGTACTTC. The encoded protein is CASSPPGLEEQYF.

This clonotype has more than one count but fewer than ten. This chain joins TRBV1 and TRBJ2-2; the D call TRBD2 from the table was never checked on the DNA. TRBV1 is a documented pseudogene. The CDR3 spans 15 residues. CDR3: CTSSRGGLAAGELFF. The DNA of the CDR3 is TGCACCAGCAGCCGAGGAGGCCTAGCTGCCGGGGAGCTGTTTTTT.

CDR3 sequence (DNA): TGTGCCAGCTCACCACTCGTGGGTGAAGGCTACACCTTC. Amino acids: CASSPLVGEGYTF. The J gene is TRBJ1-2, the V gene TRBV18; no firm D call. The CDR3 extends over 13 amino acids. Looked up from germline, CDR1 is KGHSH and CDR2 is LQKENI. V was shortened by 1 base and J by 8 bases, with 11 bases between the two germline ends. Full variable domain (remainder filled in from reference TRBV18 and TRBJ1-2): NAGVMQNPRHLVRRRGQEARLRCSPMKGHSHVYWYRQLPEEGLKFMVYLQKENIIDESGMPKERFSAEFPKEGPSILRIQQVVRGDSAAYFCASSPLVGEGYTFGSGTRLTVV.

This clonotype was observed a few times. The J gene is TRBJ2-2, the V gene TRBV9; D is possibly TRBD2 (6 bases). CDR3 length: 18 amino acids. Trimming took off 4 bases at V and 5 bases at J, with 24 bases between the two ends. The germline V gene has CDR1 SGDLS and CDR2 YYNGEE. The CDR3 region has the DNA TGTGCCAGCAGCTCTTTCTCCTTTAGCGGAGAATCAACCGGGGAGCTGTTTTTT. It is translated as CASSSFSFSGESTGELFF.

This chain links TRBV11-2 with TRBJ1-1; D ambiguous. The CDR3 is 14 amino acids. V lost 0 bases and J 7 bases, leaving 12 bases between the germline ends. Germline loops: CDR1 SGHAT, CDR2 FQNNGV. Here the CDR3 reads CASSLERLTNEAFF. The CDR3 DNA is TGTGCCAGCAGCTTAGAGCGGCTGACAAATGAAGCTTTCTTT.

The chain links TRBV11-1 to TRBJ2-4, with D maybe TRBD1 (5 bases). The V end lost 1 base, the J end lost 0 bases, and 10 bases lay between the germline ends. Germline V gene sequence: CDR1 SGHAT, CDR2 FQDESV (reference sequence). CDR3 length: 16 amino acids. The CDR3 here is CASSLGDSIAKNIQYF. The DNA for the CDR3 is TGTGCCAGCAGCTTAGGTGACAGCATAGCCAAAAACATTCAGTACTTC.

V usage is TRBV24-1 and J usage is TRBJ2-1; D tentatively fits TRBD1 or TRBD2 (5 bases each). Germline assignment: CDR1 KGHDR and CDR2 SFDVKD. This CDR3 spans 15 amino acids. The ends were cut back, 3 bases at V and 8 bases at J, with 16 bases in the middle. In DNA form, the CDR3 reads TGTGCCACCAGTGATCCTTCCGGGGCGGTTGATGAGCAGTTCTTC. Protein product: CATSDPSGAVDEQFF.

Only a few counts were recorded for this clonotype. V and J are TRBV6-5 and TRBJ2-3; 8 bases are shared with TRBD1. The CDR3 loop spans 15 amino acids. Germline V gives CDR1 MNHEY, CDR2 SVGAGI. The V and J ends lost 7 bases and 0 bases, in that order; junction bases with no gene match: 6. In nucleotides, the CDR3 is TGTGCCAGCAAAGAGACAGGGGCTAGCACAGATACGCAGTATTTT. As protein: CASKETGASTDTQYF.